The sequence of this TCR beta chain was determined in a study of T-cell memory formation after mild COVID-19. Turning to the study itself: Largely donor-specific sequence clusters came from a couple of donors.

This clonotype has just a few counts. What it recognizes is unknown. A single record per CDR3 protein comes from TCRdb applying MiXCR to the 5' RACE reads. The sample holds about 320,000 distinct CDR3 sequences, approximately 15% seen once. There are 14 residues in the CDR3. Trimming removed 7 bases from V and 5 bases from J, with 16 bases in between. Findings and limits, study-wide: Contracting CD4+ clones sat mainly in CM and EM; CD8+ in EMRA.

The sample was PBMCs or a T cell subset sorted from them (not recorded which). This receptor was taken from a young man who had mild COVID-19 (a few samples of this study predate the infection). Cell type and time point are not known. The V gene is TRBV12-3 or TRBV12-4, the J gene TRBJ2-3, with D uncertain. CDR3: CASTPRLKEDTQYF. The CDR3 region has the DNA TGTGCCAGCACCCCGCGACTTAAGGAAGATACGCAGTATTTT.